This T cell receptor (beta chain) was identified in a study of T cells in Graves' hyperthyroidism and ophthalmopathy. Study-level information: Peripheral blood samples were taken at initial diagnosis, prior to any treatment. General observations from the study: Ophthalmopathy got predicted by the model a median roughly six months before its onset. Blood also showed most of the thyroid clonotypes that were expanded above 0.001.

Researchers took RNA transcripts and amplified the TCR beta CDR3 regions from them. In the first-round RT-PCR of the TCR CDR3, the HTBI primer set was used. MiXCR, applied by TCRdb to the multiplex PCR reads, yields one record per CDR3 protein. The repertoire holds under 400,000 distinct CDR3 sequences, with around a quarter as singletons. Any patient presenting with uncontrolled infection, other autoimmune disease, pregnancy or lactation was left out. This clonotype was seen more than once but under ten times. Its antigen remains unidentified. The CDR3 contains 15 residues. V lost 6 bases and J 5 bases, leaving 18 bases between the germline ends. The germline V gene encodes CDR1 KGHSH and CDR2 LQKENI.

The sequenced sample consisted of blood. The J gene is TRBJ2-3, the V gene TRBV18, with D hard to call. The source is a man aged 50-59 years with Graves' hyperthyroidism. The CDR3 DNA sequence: TGTGCCAGCTCGGCTCCCTCGGAAGGGAAAGATACGCAGTATTTT. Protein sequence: CASSAPSEGKDTQYF.